One sample yielded the 31 T cell receptor beta chains listed below, sequenced in a study of cytomegalovirus exposure and HLA in healthy donors. The PCR employed 60 Vbeta primers together with 13 Jbeta primers. Sequencing used immunoSEQ multiplex PCR; TCRdb keeps in-frame clones, though not all of them. The sample includes about 130,000 clones, 10% of them seen just once. The sequencing sample was made of PBMCs. Receptors were obtained from a young woman in good health and CMV-seropositive.

The J gene is TRBJ2-1, the V gene TRBV25-1, with TRBD2 as a possible D gene (6 bases). The V gene's germline CDR1 is MGHDK and CDR2 SYGVNS. The CDR3 sequence is 13 residues long. Trimming removed 3 bases from V and 9 bases from J, with 12 bases in between. CDR3 residues: CASSDLPGGEQFF. In DNA form, the CDR3 reads TGTGCCAGCAGTGACCTCCCCGGGGGTGAGCAGTTCTTC.

The gene calls are TRBV19 and TRBJ1-5; D unclear. This CDR3 has 15 amino acids. The germline V and J ends were trimmed by 6 bases and 0 bases, with 12 bases remaining between them. In germline, CDR1 is LNHDA, CDR2 SQIVND (reference sequence). CDR3 amino acids: CASRRTGDSNQPQHF. The DNA for the CDR3 is TGTGCCAGTAGAAGGACTGGAGATAGCAATCAGCCCCAGCATTTT.

This clone was picked up a small number of times. This chain's CDR3 is CSVERWGPSTDTQYF. CDR3 coding DNA: TGCAGCGTCGAAAGATGGGGGCCTAGCACAGATACGCAGTATTTT. The chain is built from TRBV29-1 and TRBJ2-3, with a tentative D call TRBD1 (6 bases). This CDR3 region has 15 residues. Trimming removed 6 bases from V and 0 bases from J, with 16 bases in between. CDR1 is SQVTM, CDR2 ANQGSEA, per germline.

This clone has more than one count but fewer than ten. The J gene is TRBJ2-1, the V gene TRBV29-1; 11 bases align to TRBD2. The junction had 9 bases not matched to a gene; V was cut back by 4 bases and J by 7 bases. From germline, CDR1 is SQVTM and CDR2 ANQGSEA. This CDR3 is built from 15 residues. The CDR3 loop reads CSVALGVAGGNEQFF. The CDR3 DNA follows: TGCAGCGTTGCTCTAGGGGTAGCGGGAGGGAATGAGCAGTTCTTC.

The J gene is TRBJ2-7, the V gene TRBV4-1, with 10 bases that match TRBD2. CDR1 and CDR2 (germline): MGHRA, YSYEKL. The V and J ends lost 1 base and 4 bases, in that order; junction bases with no gene match: 4. This CDR3 contains 15 residues. The CDR3 reads CASSQGPTSGYEQYF. The CDR3 coding sequence is TGCGCCAGCAGCCAAGGTCCGACTAGCGGGTACGAGCAGTACTTC.

This clone has more than one count but fewer than ten. The chain couples TRBV21-1 to TRBJ2-5; no DNA check was done on the table's D call, TRBD1. TRBV21-1 is a known pseudogene. This CDR3 is built from 13 residues. The CDR3 DNA reads as TGTGCCAGCATCAGACAGGGCCAAGAGACCCAGTACTTC. It translates to CASIRQGQETQYF.

This clone has just a few counts. The J gene is TRBJ2-5, the V gene TRBV29-1; 10 bases map to TRBD1. CDR1 SQVTM and CDR2 ANQGSEA come from the germline V gene. With 7 bases clipped from V and 2 bases from J, the junction kept 22 bases outside the gene matches. CDR3 length equals 19 residues. CDR3 sequence: CSGKTGGGGATLGQETQYF. The CDR3 DNA reads as TGCAGCGGCAAGACAGGGGGCGGGGGAGCTACCCTCGGTCAAGAGACCCAGTACTTC.

The gene calls are TRBV5-8 and TRBJ1-5; D might be TRBD1 (5 bases). The CDR3 contains 13 residues. Germline V gene sequence: CDR1 SGHTS, CDR2 YDEGEE. Trimming removed 1 base at V and 5 bases at J, with 7 bases between. The CDR3: CASSLTTDQPQHF. The CDR3 DNA reads as TGTGCCAGCAGCTTGACGACAGATCAGCCCCAGCATTTT.

This clone occurred a few times. The J gene is TRBJ2-7, the V gene TRBV6-1, with a possible D match to TRBD2 (7 bases). V lost 2 bases and J lost 2, with 13 bases in between. The CDR3 is 15 residues long. From germline, CDR1 is MNHNS and CDR2 SASEGT. The CDR3 sequence: CASSELGGGTYEQYF. DNA of the CDR3: TGTGCCAGCAGTGAACTAGGCGGGGGCACCTACGAGCAGTACTTC.

This clone appeared a few times. The rearrangement uses TRBV4-2 and TRBJ1-1, with TRBD1 matching 7 bases. Germline CDR1 LGHNA, CDR2 YNFKEQ. Germline trimming cut 1 base from V and 7 bases from J; bases unmatched to any gene: 12. The CDR3 contains 16 residues. This chain's CDR3 is CASSQGQGGLWGEAFF. CDR3 nucleotides: TGTGCCAGCAGCCAAGGACAGGGTGGGCTGTGGGGTGAAGCTTTCTTT.

The CDR3 reads CAISEGAGEAFF. DNA of the CDR3: TGTGCCATCAGTGAGGGGGCGGGAGAAGCTTTCTTT. This sequence joins TRBV10-3 and TRBJ1-1; tentative D call: TRBD1 (5 bases). Trimming shortened V by 2 bases and J by 8 bases, and 9 bases separated the two germline ends. This CDR3 has 12 residues. Germline lookup yields CDR1 ENHRY and CDR2 SYGVKD.

This chain connects TRBV12-2 to TRBJ1-3. TRBV12-2 is a pseudogene. The CDR3 is made up of 13 amino acids. CDR3 region: CASRREIGNTIYF. CDR3 nucleotides: TGTGCAAGTCGCCGAGAGATCGGAAACACCATATATTTT.

The genes are TRBV6-6 and TRBJ1-1; 10 bases line up with TRBD1. V dropped 6 bases and J dropped 5; count of bases not matched to a gene: 9. Germline V gene sequence: CDR1 MNHNY, CDR2 SVGAGI (reference sequence). The CDR3 has 15 residues. CDR3 DNA sequence: TGTGCCAGCAGGCTCGGGACAGGGGAGAGGACTGAAGCTTTCTTT. Translation: CASRLGTGERTEAFF.

The table lists this clone with a few counts. CDR3 in amino acids: CASSPQGYGYTF. The CDR3 nucleotides are TGTGCCAGCAGTCCACAGGGATATGGCTACACCTTC. The rearrangement uses TRBV28 and TRBJ1-2; D perhaps matches TRBD1 (6 bases). The CDR3 loop spans 12 amino acids. The V end lost 5 bases, the J end lost 5 bases, and 9 bases lay between the germline ends. Germline V gives CDR1 MDHEN, CDR2 SYDVKM.

The J gene is TRBJ1-1, the V gene TRBV6-5, with TRBD1 as a possible D gene (5 bases). Germline V gives CDR1 MNHEY, CDR2 SVGAGI. The CDR3 covers 14 residues. Trimming stripped 2 bases from V and 5 bases from J, with 12 bases between. This CDR3 reads CASSYGHRGTEAFF. DNA for the CDR3: TGTGCCAGCAGTTACGGCCATCGGGGGACTGAAGCTTTCTTT.

The CDR3 DNA is TGTGCCAGCAGCTTAATTGTAAGAGGGACAGAAGAAGCTTTCTTT. It translates to CASSLIVRGTEEAFF. The rearrangement joins TRBV7-9 to TRBJ1-1, with TRBD1 matching over 7 bases. CDR1 is SEHNR, CDR2 FQNEAQ, per germline (reference sequence). The J segment lost 8 bases and the V segment lost 2 bases, leaving 11 bases of the junction unmatched. This CDR3 has 15 residues. The whole variable domain, remainder taken from reference TRBV7-9 and TRBJ1-1, is DTGVSQNPRHKITKRGQNVTFRCDPISEHNRLYWYRQTLGQGPEFLTYFQNEAQLEKSRLLSDRFSAERPKGSFSTLEIQRTEQGDSAMYLCASSLIVRGTEEAFFGQGTRLTVV.

The chain recombines TRBV28 with TRBJ2-7; D gene uncertain. The CDR3 runs to 12 residues. Germline loops: CDR1 MDHEN, CDR2 SYDVKM. V lost 10 bases to trimming and J lost 3 bases, with 13 bases between them. The CDR3 loop reads CATMETLYEQYF. Written as DNA, the CDR3 is TGTGCCACCATGGAGACCCTCTACGAGCAGTACTTC.

The sample holds a few counts of this clone. V and J are TRBV29-1 and TRBJ1-3; a possible D gene is TRBD1 (5 bases). V was trimmed by 6 bases and J by 11 bases, leaving 17 bases between them. Germline V gene lookup returns CDR1 SQVTM and CDR2 ANQGSEA. The CDR3 is made up of 12 amino acids. The CDR3 reads CSVEGRRDPIYF. The CDR3 DNA reads as TGCAGCGTGGAGGGGCGCAGGGATCCCATATATTTT.

The V gene is TRBV19, the J gene TRBJ2-1; 9 nucleotides match TRBD2. With 6 bases clipped from V and 8 bases from J, the junction kept 8 bases outside the gene matches. This CDR3 contains 14 residues. The germline CDR1 and CDR2 sequences are LNHDA and SQIVND (reference sequence). CDR3 in DNA: TGTGCCAGTAGAAGGCTAGCGGGGTGGGATGAGCAGTTCTTC. Residues: CASRRLAGWDEQFF.

The sample holds a few counts of this clone. The V call is TRBV6-1, the J call TRBJ2-3; no reliable D call. V lost 4 bases to trimming and J lost 0 bases, with 5 bases between them. CDR3 length: 13 amino acids. Germline V gene data show CDR1 as MNHNS and CDR2 as SASEGT. DNA of the CDR3: TGTGCCAGCAGTGCGTTTAGCACAGATACGCAGTATTTT. It encodes CASSAFSTDTQYF.

The chain employs TRBV5-6 and TRBJ2-5, with D possibly being TRBD1 (6 bases). Trimming removed 7 bases at V and 4 bases at J, with 17 bases between. CDR3 length: 14 amino acids. Germline V CDR1 and CDR2: SGHDT, YYEEEE. The CDR3 DNA reads as TGTGCCAGCCTTTTCCGAGGGGGACGAGAGACCCAGTACTTC. This translates into CASLFRGGRETQYF.

The rearrangement joins TRBV15 to TRBJ1-2; the D gene is possibly TRBD1 (6 bases). Germline-derived CDR1 and CDR2 are LNHNV and YYDKDF (reference sequence). The CDR3 totals 14 residues. Trimming took 0 bases from V and 6 from J, leaving 11 bases between them. CDR3 residues: CATSREIAGDGYTF. The CDR3 DNA reads as TGTGCCACCAGCAGAGAGATAGCAGGGGATGGCTACACCTTC.

This clone has just a few counts. The chain is built from TRBV5-1 and TRBJ2-7; D remains ambiguous. V lost 2 bases, J lost 1 base, and 13 bases lay in between. The germline CDR1 and CDR2 sequences are SGHRS and YFSETQ. This CDR3 comprises 15 residues. Here the CDR3 reads CASSFTSPWSYEQYF. CDR3 in DNA: TGCGCCAGCAGCTTTACATCGCCTTGGTCCTACGAGCAGTACTTC.

This clone has a handful of counts. The chain uses TRBV27 and TRBJ2-1, with D uncertain. The CDR3 contains 14 residues. Germline CDR1 reads MNHEY; CDR2 reads SMNVEV (reference sequence). Trimming removed 6 bases from V and 0 bases from J, with 9 bases in between. CDR3 sequence (DNA): TGTGCCAGCAGCTCTTCCTCCTCCTACAATGAGCAGTTCTTC. Its protein product is CASSSSSSYNEQFF.

This clone occurred a few times. The V and J genes are TRBV30 and TRBJ2-3; 7 nucleotides agree with TRBD1. CDR3 length: 15 residues. Germline CDR1 is GTSNPN and CDR2 is SVGIG (reference sequence). J was trimmed by 0 bases and V by 3 bases; bases with no gene match: 6. CDR3 residues: CAWSVGQESTDTQYF. The CDR3 nucleotides are TGTGCCTGGAGCGTAGGACAGGAGAGCACAGATACGCAGTATTTT. The full variable domain, rest sourced from reference TRBV30 and TRBJ2-3, is SQTIHQWPATLVQPVGSPLSLECTVEGTSNPNLYWYRQAAGRGLQLLFYSVGIGQISSEVPQNLSASRPQDRQFILSSKKLLLSDSGFYLCAWSVGQESTDTQYFGPGTRLTVL.

This clone was seen a handful of times. The rearrangement uses TRBV6-1 and TRBJ2-3; D is unclear. The CDR3 runs 15 residues. The germline V gene encodes CDR1 MNHNS and CDR2 SASEGT. Trimming removed 10 bases at V and 3 bases at J, with 20 bases between. In DNA, the CDR3 is TGTGCCACCCTTTTCACCACAGCAAGGACAGATACGCAGTATTTT. Translating it yields CATLFTTARTDTQYF.

The chain recombines TRBV11-1 with TRBJ2-3; TRBD2 matches at 14 bases. J was trimmed by 4 bases and V by 3 bases; bases with no gene match: 9. Germline V gives CDR1 SGHAT, CDR2 FQDESV (reference sequence). The CDR3 extends over 18 amino acids. The CDR3 nucleotides are TGTGCCAGCAGCTTTGGGACTAGCGGGAGAAGTGTTGCAGATACGCAGTATTTT. Translation gives CASSFGTSGRSVADTQYF.

The rearrangement uses TRBV19 and TRBJ1-1; D perhaps matches TRBD1 (6 bases). CDR1 is LNHDA, CDR2 SQIVND, per germline (reference sequence). The CDR3 is 15 residues long. The V end lost 7 bases, the J end lost 0 bases, and 15 bases lay between the germline ends. CDR3 sequence reads: CASKPGAALNTEAFF. DNA of the CDR3: TGTGCCAGTAAGCCAGGGGCCGCACTGAACACTGAAGCTTTCTTT.

This clone was counted between two and nine times. The J gene is TRBJ2-5, the V gene TRBV28; TRBD2 matches 8 bases. Gene TRBJ2-7 matches the end of the DNA better, so the J call may be wrong. There are 14 residues in the CDR3. CDR1 and CDR2 (germline): MDHEN, SYDVKM. For the CDR3, the DNA is TGTGCCAGCCTTAGGGCGGGAGGATATTACGAGCAGTACTTC. Protein sequence: CASLRAGGYYEQYF.

This clone came up a few times. The CDR3 loop is CASSFRRSPYEQYF. CDR3 in DNA: TGTGCCAGCAGTTTCCGGAGGTCCCCATACGAGCAGTACTTC. The V and J genes are TRBV27 and TRBJ2-7; maybe TRBD2 (5 bases). Per the germline V gene, CDR1 is MNHEY and CDR2 is SMNVEV (reference sequence). The CDR3 spans 14 residues. The V end lost 3 bases, the J end lost 4 bases, and 13 bases lay between the germline ends.

The CDR3 is CATSRDDRGRETQYF. The CDR3 nucleotides read TGTGCCACCAGCAGAGACGACAGGGGACGAGAGACCCAGTACTTC. J is TRBJ2-5 and V is TRBV15; 8 bases line up with TRBD1. The V gene's germline CDR1 is LNHNV and CDR2 YYDKDF (reference sequence). With 0 bases clipped from V and 4 bases from J, the junction kept 4 bases outside the gene matches. The CDR3 is 15 amino acids.